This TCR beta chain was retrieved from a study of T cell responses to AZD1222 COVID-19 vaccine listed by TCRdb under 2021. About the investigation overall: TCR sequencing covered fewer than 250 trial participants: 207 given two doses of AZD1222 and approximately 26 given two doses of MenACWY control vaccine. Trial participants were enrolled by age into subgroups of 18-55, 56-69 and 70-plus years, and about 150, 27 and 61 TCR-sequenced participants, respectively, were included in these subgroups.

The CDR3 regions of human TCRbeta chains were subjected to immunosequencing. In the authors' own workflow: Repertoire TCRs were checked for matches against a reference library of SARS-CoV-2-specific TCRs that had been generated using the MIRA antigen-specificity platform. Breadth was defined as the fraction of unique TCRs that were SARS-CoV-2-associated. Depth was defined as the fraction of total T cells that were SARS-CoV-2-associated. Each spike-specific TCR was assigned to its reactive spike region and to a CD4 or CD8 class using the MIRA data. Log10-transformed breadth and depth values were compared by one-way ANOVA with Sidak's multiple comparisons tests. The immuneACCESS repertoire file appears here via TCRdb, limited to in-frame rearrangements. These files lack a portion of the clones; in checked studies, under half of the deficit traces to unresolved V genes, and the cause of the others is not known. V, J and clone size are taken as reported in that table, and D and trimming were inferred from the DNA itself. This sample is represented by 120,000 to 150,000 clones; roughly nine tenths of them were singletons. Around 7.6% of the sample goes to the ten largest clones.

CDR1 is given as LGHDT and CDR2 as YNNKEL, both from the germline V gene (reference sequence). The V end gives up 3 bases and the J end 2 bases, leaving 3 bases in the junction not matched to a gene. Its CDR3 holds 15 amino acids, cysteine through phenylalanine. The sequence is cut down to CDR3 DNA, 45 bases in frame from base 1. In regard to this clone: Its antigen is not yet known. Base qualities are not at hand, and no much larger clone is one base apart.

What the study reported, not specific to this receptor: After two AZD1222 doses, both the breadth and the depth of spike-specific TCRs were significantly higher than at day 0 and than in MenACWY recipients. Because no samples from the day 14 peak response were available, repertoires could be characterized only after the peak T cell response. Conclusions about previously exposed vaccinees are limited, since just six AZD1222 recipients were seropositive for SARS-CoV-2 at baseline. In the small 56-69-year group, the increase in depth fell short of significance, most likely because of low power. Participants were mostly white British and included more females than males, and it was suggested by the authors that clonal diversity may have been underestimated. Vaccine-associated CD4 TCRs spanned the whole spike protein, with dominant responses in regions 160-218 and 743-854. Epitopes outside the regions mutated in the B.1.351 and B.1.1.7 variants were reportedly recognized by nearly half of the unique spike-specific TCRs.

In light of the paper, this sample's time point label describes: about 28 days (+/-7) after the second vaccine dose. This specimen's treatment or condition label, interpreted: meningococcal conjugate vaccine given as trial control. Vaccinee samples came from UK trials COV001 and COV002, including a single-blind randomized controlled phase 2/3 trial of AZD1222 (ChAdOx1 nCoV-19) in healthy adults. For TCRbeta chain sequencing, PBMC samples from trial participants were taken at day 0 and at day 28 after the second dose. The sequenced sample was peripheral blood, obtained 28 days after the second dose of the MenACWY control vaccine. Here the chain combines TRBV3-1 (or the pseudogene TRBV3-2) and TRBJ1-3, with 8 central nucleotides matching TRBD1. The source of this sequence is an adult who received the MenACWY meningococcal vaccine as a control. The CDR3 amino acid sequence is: CASSQGQEPGNTIYF. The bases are TGTGCCAGCAGCCAGGGACAGGAGCCTGGAAACACCATATATTTT.